The entry that follows covers one T cell receptor beta chain sequence. This sample was taken from a study of blood T cell repertoires in COVID-19. Looking at the study overall: Material from acute and convalescent COVID-19 was sourced from the United States, Italy and Spain.

This CDR3 comprises 14 residues. Germline V CDR1 and CDR2: SEHNR, FQNEAQ (reference sequence). The V end lost 5 bases, the J end lost 7 bases, and 17 bases lay between the germline ends. Per the authors' pipeline: The authors estimated nucleated cell counts from reference gene primer amplification. Profiled with immunoSEQ multiplex PCR; TCRdb holds only in-frame clones, not every one. V, J and clone size derive from that table, while D and trimming were established from the DNA sequence. Of roughly 180,000 clones detected, about four fifths appear once; the ten largest clones hold roughly 9.6%. Those enrolled in Seattle joined during active infection and were followed longitudinally afterward.

This TCR came from a woman aged 40 to 50 with COVID-19, enrolled during active disease. Sequenced: peripheral blood. The genes are TRBV7-9 and TRBJ2-5, with a tentative D call TRBD2 (6 bases). The CDR3 DNA sequence: TGTGCCAGCAGCCTGACTATGCAGGAGGGGACCCAGTACTTC. It yields the protein CASSLTMQEGTQYF. Full variable domain (outside the CDR3, taken from reference TRBV7-9 and TRBJ2-5): DTGVSQNPRHKITKRGQNVTFRCDPISEHNRLYWYRQTLGQGPEFLTYFQNEAQLEKSRLLSDRFSAERPKGSFSTLEIQRTEQGDSAMYLCASSLTMQEGTQYFGPGTRLLVL.